One sample yielded the 15 T cell receptor beta chains listed below, sequenced in a study of Ad26.COV2.S vaccination and SARS-CoV-2 variants. TCRdb's table, derived via immunoSEQ multiplex PCR, lists solely in-frame clones and lacks some. The sample contains hundreds of thousands of clones, roughly 90% of which appear only once. Documented treatment: roughly 18 received Ad26.COV2.S at low or high dose, single or two shots; roughly five received placebo; per-sample allocation not given. Material that was analyzed had been drawn on day 63 after the first vaccine or placebo injection. The source material was peripheral blood, sampled in a trial of Ad26.COV2.S vaccine versus placebo. Receptors originate from a person between 18 and 65 years old who received the Ad26.COV2.S COVID-19 vaccine or a placebo.

The rearrangement uses TRBV27 and TRBJ1-4; D gene unclear. Looked up from germline, CDR1 is MNHEY and CDR2 is SMNVEV (reference sequence). V lost 6 bases and J 4 bases, leaving 9 bases between the germline ends. The CDR3 covers 13 residues. The CDR3 region has the DNA TGTGCCAGCAGGGACGGCCGTAATGAAAAACTGTTTTTT. Protein sequence: CASRDGRNEKLFF.

This rearrangement joins TRBV18 to TRBJ2-5; a weak D match, TRBD1 (5 bases). The germline V gene has CDR1 KGHSH and CDR2 LQKENI. The length of the CDR3 is 17 residues. V lost 3 bases to trimming and J lost 2 bases, with 19 bases between them. The CDR3 DNA sequence: TGTGCCAGCTCACCCCCAAGGGGTAGGGAAGGTCAAGAGACCCAGTACTTC. Translating gives CASSPPRGREGQETQYF.

The V call is TRBV19, the J call TRBJ1-1; 10 positions match TRBD1. There are 14 residues in the CDR3. Per the germline V gene, CDR1 is LNHDA and CDR2 is SQIVND (reference sequence). Unmatched junction bases numbered 3, after V lost 6 bases and J lost 2 bases. The DNA of the CDR3 is TGTGCCAGTAGGCGGGACAGGGGTAACACTGAAGCTTTCTTT. Protein sequence: CASRRDRGNTEAFF. Drawing the rest from reference TRBV19 and TRBJ1-1, the complete variable domain is DGGITQSPKYLFRKEGQNVTLSCEQNLNHDAMYWYRQDPGQGLRLIYYSQIVNDFQKGDIAEGYSVSREKKESFPLTVTSAQKNPTAFYLCASRRDRGNTEAFFGQGTRLTVV.

The V gene is TRBV2, the J gene TRBJ2-5; a possible D gene is TRBD1 (6 bases). CDR1 and CDR2 (germline): SNHLY, FYNNEI. The V and J ends lost 9 bases and 0 bases respectively, with 14 bases between them. CDR3 length: 14 amino acids. CDR3 sequence (DNA): TGTGCCAGTGGAAGGGACAATAACCAAGAGACCCAGTACTTC. Translation gives CASGRDNNQETQYF.

Points on this clone: Additional DNA sequences in this sample encode the identical CDR3. The chain is built from TRBV18 and TRBJ2-7, with D unresolved. This CDR3 is built from 12 residues. V was trimmed by 3 bases and J by 4 bases, leaving 7 bases between them. Germline V gene lookup returns CDR1 KGHSH and CDR2 LQKENI. CDR3 region: CASSPGQYEQYF. CDR3 bases: TGTGCCAGCTCACCCGGGCAGTACGAGCAGTACTTC.

The J gene is TRBJ2-6, the V gene TRBV4-1, with D tentatively TRBD1 or TRBD2 (5 bases each). Trimming left V 4 bases short and J 1 base short, with 20 bases between. Germline CDR1 reads MGHRA; CDR2 reads YSYEKL. The CDR3 covers 19 residues. The CDR3 reads CASSLLLGAVDSGANVLTF. The DNA for the CDR3 is TGCGCCAGCAGCCTCCTCCTCGGGGCCGTTGATTCTGGGGCCAACGTCCTGACTTTC.

The V call is TRBV3-1 (or the pseudogene TRBV3-2), the J call TRBJ2-2; TRBD2 matches 11 bases. This CDR3 spans 16 amino acids. Germline CDR1 and CDR2: LGHDT and YNNKEL (reference sequence). Germline trimming cut 1 base from V and 3 bases from J; bases unmatched to any gene: 1. CDR3: CASSQGLAGYTGELFF. The CDR3 region has the DNA TGTGCCAGCAGCCAAGGACTAGCGGGGTACACCGGGGAGCTGTTTTTT.

This clone was observed once. No conserved phenylalanine or tryptophan ends this CDR3, so it is likely a read error. The limits of the CDR3 on the DNA are not certain, so only TCRdb's listed CDR3 is given. The chain has TRBV3-1 (or the pseudogene TRBV3-2) and TRBJ1-2; TRBD1, the table's D call, lacks a check against the DNA. The CDR3 is 12 residues long, counting both termini. CDR1 is LGHDT, CDR2 YNNKEL, per germline (reference sequence). The chain's CDR3 is CASSQSGTGPQL.

The chain uses TRBV10-3 and TRBJ2-7; the D is unclear. The ends were cut back, 10 bases at V and 3 bases at J, with 10 bases in the middle. The CDR3 is made up of 11 amino acids. Germline V lookup: CDR1 ENHRY, CDR2 SYGVKD. CDR3 coding DNA: TGTGCCAGCCAAGACATCTACGAGCAGTACTTC. Its translation is CASQDIYEQYF.

The V gene is TRBV12-3 or TRBV12-4, the J gene TRBJ1-2; 8 nucleotides align to TRBD1. This CDR3 region has 13 residues. V lost 11 bases, J lost 7 bases, and 12 bases stayed unmatched. CDR3 coding DNA: TGTGCCGGGGGGGCAGGGGGCGCCGGTGGCTACACCTTC. Amino acid sequence: CAGGAGGAGGYTF.

The chain is built from TRBV2 and TRBJ2-5; D is possibly TRBD2 (6 bases). Per the germline V gene, CDR1 is SNHLY and CDR2 is FYNNEI. Trimming left V 2 bases short and J 9 bases short, with 22 bases between. This CDR3 spans 16 amino acids. CDR3: CASSEISPEGYEPQYF. The CDR3 bases are TGTGCCAGCAGTGAAATATCCCCGGAGGGGTATGAGCCCCAGTACTTC.

The J gene is TRBJ2-7, the V gene TRBV2; maybe TRBD1 (6 bases). V was trimmed by 7 bases and J by 3 bases, leaving 16 bases between them. This CDR3 region has 14 residues. Germline V CDR1 and CDR2: SNHLY, FYNNEI. CDR3 sequence (DNA): TGTGCCAGCAAGAGGACAGCTTTAATCTACGAGCAGTACTTC. Encoded protein: CASKRTALIYEQYF.

V usage is TRBV15 and J usage is TRBJ1-3, with 8 bases matching TRBD1. This CDR3 has 17 residues. V lost 1 base to trimming and J lost 5 bases; unmatched junction nucleotides: 10. Per germline, CDR1 LNHNV and CDR2 YYDKDF (reference sequence). This chain's CDR3 is CATSRARDRTSRNTIYF. For the CDR3, the DNA is TGTGCCACCAGCAGAGCGAGGGACAGGACTAGTAGAAACACCATATATTTT.

The chain is built from TRBV14 and TRBJ2-7; TRBD2 matches 10 bases. Trimming cost V 4 bases and J 6 bases; bases outside gene matches: 3. The CDR3 extends over 13 amino acids. CDR1 is SGHDN and CDR2 is FVKESK in the germline V gene. Here the CDR3 reads CASSPRLAGEQYF. CDR3 bases: TGTGCCAGCAGCCCGCGACTAGCGGGCGAGCAGTACTTC.

This clone was recorded a few times. The gene calls are TRBV29-1 and TRBJ2-3, with 8 bases matching TRBD1. J was trimmed by 1 base and V by 2 bases; bases with no gene match: 8. The germline V gene has CDR1 SQVTM and CDR2 ANQGSEA. The length of the CDR3 is 16 residues. Here the CDR3 reads CSVESAGGAGTDTQYF. The DNA for the CDR3 is TGCAGCGTTGAAAGTGCAGGGGGCGCAGGCACAGATACGCAGTATTTT.